These 7 T cell receptor beta chains share one sample of origin, sequenced in a study of cytomegalovirus exposure and HLA in healthy donors. The PCR had 60 Vbeta and 13 Jbeta primers. TCRdb's copy holds only in-frame clones and misses some; the assay was immunoSEQ multiplex PCR. The sample has around 190,000 clones; 65% to 90% are singletons. Sequenced input: PBMCs. The receptors derive from a girl under 10 years old in good health and CMV-seropositive.

The chain uses TRBV18 and TRBJ1-2, with a weak D call TRBD1 (6 bases). Germline V gives CDR1 KGHSH, CDR2 LQKENI. V was cut by 3 bases and J by 1 base, with 9 bases left in between. The CDR3 is 14 amino acids. CDR3 sequence reads: CASSPGQINYGYTF. Here the CDR3 DNA reads TGTGCCAGCTCACCTGGACAGATTAACTATGGCTACACCTTC.

The chain joins TRBV11-2 to TRBJ1-5; 7 bases align to TRBD1. The CDR3 extends over 18 amino acids. CDR1 is SGHAT and CDR2 is FQNNGV in the germline V gene. Trimming removed 5 bases from V and 0 bases from J; junction bases left unmatched: 13. CDR3 residues: CASSQGLTGVYSNQPQHF. CDR3 nucleotides: TGTGCCAGCAGCCAGGGCCTTACAGGGGTCTATAGCAATCAGCCCCAGCATTTT. The variable domain in full, completed from reference TRBV11-2 and TRBJ1-5, reads EAGVAQSPRYKIIEKRQSVAFWCNPISGHATLYWYQQILGQGPKLLIQFQNNGVVDDSQLPKDRFSAERLKGVDSTLKIQPAKLEDSAVYLCASSQGLTGVYSNQPQHFGDGTRLSIL.

The J gene is TRBJ1-5, the V gene TRBV6-5, with D tentatively TRBD1 (5 bases). Germline CDR1 MNHEY, CDR2 SVGAGI. The germline V and J ends were trimmed by 6 bases and 10 bases, with 19 bases remaining between them. There are 14 residues in the CDR3. The CDR3 spells CASRSTGVRSPQHF. The CDR3 DNA reads as TGTGCCAGCAGATCAACAGGAGTGAGGTCCCCCCAGCATTTT.

This clone was found once. The V gene is TRBV10-3, the J gene TRBJ1-2, with TRBD1 as a possible D gene (5 bases). Trimming shortened V by 2 bases and J by 4 bases, and 5 bases separated the two germline ends. Germline values: CDR1 ENHRY, CDR2 SYGVKD. The CDR3 covers 12 residues. The DNA of the CDR3 is TGTGCCATCAGTGAGGACAGCTATGGCTACACCTTC. It yields the protein CAISEDSYGYTF.

V and J are TRBV5-1 and TRBJ1-5; D possibly corresponds to TRBD1 (5 bases). The germline V and J ends were trimmed by 0 bases and 6 bases, with 10 bases remaining between them. CDR3 length equals 14 residues. Germline assignment: CDR1 SGHRS and CDR2 YFSETQ. The CDR3 DNA sequence: TGCGCCAGCAGCTTGGATGCAGGGCTTCAGCCCCAGCATTTT. This gives the protein CASSLDAGLQPQHF.

The chain links TRBV23-1 to TRBJ2-7; possibly TRBD2 for D (6 bases). TRBV23-1 has ORF status, its function being uncertain. The CDR3 extends over 18 amino acids. V was shortened by 7 bases and J by 6 bases, with 31 bases between the two germline ends. CDR3 sequence: CASNPPWAGDSRRIEQYF. The CDR3 DNA is TGCGCCAGCAATCCTCCCTGGGCCGGGGACTCCCGGAGGATCGAGCAGTACTTC.

This sequence joins TRBV18 and TRBJ1-3; D not resolved. CDR3 size: 16 residues. From germline, CDR1 is KGHSH and CDR2 LQKENI. Trimming pared 1 base from V and 0 bases from J, leaving 10 bases between. The CDR3 loop reads CASSPRGTSSGNTIYF. CDR3 DNA sequence: TGTGCCAGCTCACCACGAGGCACCAGCTCTGGAAACACCATATATTTT.